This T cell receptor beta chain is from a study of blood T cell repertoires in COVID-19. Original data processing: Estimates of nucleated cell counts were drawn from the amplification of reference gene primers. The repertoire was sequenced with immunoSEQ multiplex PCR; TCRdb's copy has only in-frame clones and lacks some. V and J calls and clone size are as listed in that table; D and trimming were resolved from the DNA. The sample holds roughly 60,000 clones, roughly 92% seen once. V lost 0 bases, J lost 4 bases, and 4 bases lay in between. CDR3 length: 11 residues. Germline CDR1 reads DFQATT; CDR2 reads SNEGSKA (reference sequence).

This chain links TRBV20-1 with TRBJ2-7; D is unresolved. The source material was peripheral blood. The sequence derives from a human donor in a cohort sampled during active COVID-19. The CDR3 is CSARDTYEQYF. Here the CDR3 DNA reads TGCAGTGCTAGAGATACATACGAGCAGTACTTC.